This section outlines one T cell receptor beta chain sequence together with its context. The target antigen is unknown. These data are taken from a study of blood T cells in healthy people across ages. Germline V gene sequence: CDR1 MNHEY, CDR2 SVGAGI. CDR3 length: 15 residues. V was pared by 6 bases and J by 4 bases, with 18 bases between. Donors were systemically healthy Caucasian individuals from Russia aged about 6 to 95 years. Donors each provided 8 to 10 milliliters of peripheral blood. Samples each had at least 5.5 micrograms of total RNA extracted. Overall study findings and caveats: The authors considered diversity estimates from one million T cells to be underestimates.

The authors ran a second PCR of roughly 6 to 12 cycles using a sample-barcoded 5' primer and a J-beta primer mix. TCRdb re-analysed the 5' RACE reads in MiXCR, keeping a single row per CDR3 protein. The table shows 950,000 to 1,200,000 distinct CDR3 sequences, with more than 30% occurring only once. The TCR was taken from a man aged 18 to 29 in good health. The chain uses TRBV6-5 and TRBJ1-2, with D possibly being TRBD1 (6 bases). The specimen sequenced was blood. The CDR3 DNA sequence: TGTGCCAGCAGGCCGATGGAAGCAGGGGTCTATGGCTACACCTTC. Its translation: CASRPMEAGVYGYTF.